This T cell receptor beta chain appears in the sequencing data of a study of blood T cell repertoires in COVID-19. For the study at large: The samples span acute and convalescent COVID-19 from the United States, Italy and Spain. Nucleic acid was either cDNA or gDNA, and it came from T cells, B-cell-depleted T cells, or PBMCs.

TCRdb keeps only in-frame clones here, not all; method: immunoSEQ multiplex PCR. The sample shows some 460,000 clones, 87% of them seen only once. The trim removed 6 bases at V and 5 bases at J, leaving 9 bases unmatched. The germline V gene has CDR1 MNHEY and CDR2 SMNVEV (reference sequence). The CDR3 is 15 residues long. The receptor was derived from a woman aged 18-29 years with acute COVID-19. The gene calls are TRBV27 and TRBJ1-4; 7 bases are a match to TRBD1. The sequencing sample was made of PBMCs or T cells enriched from blood (not recorded which). The CDR3 here is CASRRKEDRNEKLFF. The CDR3 DNA is TGTGCCAGCAGGCGTAAGGAGGACAGGAATGAAAAACTGTTTTTT.